Each of the 10 T cell receptor beta chains below was sequenced from the same sample in a study of blood T cell repertoires in COVID-19. The assay was immunoSEQ multiplex PCR, and TCRdb's table has in-frame clones only and misses some. The repertoire holds some 190,000 clones, with about 90% as singletons. The sequencing input was peripheral blood. The receptors come from a man in his late teens or twenties with active or convalescent COVID-19.

V is TRBV18 and J is TRBJ2-3, with D unresolved. This CDR3 is built from 12 residues. The V end lost 3 bases, the J end lost 4 bases, and 5 bases lay between the germline ends. Germline assignment: CDR1 KGHSH and CDR2 LQKENI. The CDR3 loop reads CASSPFADTQYF. The CDR3 DNA sequence: TGTGCCAGCTCACCGTTCGCAGATACGCAGTATTTT.

This sequence joins TRBV19 and TRBJ2-3, with TRBD2 matching 9 bases. The V gene end was trimmed by 5 bases and the J gene end by 14 bases; junction bases not matched to a gene: 14. Germline V gene lookup returns CDR1 LNHDA and CDR2 SQIVND (reference sequence). The CDR3 is made up of 14 amino acids. CDR3 nucleotide sequence: TGTGCCAGTAGTTTACCTTCCGGGACTAGCTCGGTGTATTTT. It is translated as CASSLPSGTSSVYF.

The chain joins TRBV10-2 to TRBJ1-3; D remains unclear. CDR1 and CDR2 (germline): WSHSY, SAAADI. V was clipped by 3 bases and J by 4 bases, with 7 bases between them. The CDR3 runs to 13 residues. The CDR3 loop reads CASSDGEGNTIYF. CDR3 nucleotides: TGCGCCAGCAGTGACGGTGAGGGAAACACCATATATTTT.

V usage is TRBV27 and J usage is TRBJ1-1, with 9 bases that match TRBD1. Trimming cost V 4 bases and J 4 bases; bases outside gene matches: 7. Germline lookup yields CDR1 MNHEY and CDR2 SMNVEV (reference sequence). The CDR3 spans 15 residues. The CDR3: CASSWTGVGSTEAFF. DNA of the CDR3: TGTGCCAGCAGTTGGACAGGGGTAGGGAGCACTGAAGCTTTCTTT.

The chain couples TRBV29-1 to TRBJ2-2, with a tentative D call TRBD1 (5 bases). The CDR3 runs to 14 residues. Germline-derived CDR1 and CDR2 are SQVTM and ANQGSEA. The CDR3 DNA sequence: TGCAGTGCTCACCCAGGACACAACACCGGGGAGCTGTTTTTT. This sequence encodes CSAHPGHNTGELFF.

The chain combines TRBV11-2 with TRBJ2-2, with 10 bases aligning to TRBD2. This CDR3 comprises 17 residues. Trimming at V came to 7 bases and at J to 4 bases, leaving 12 bases not matched to a gene. Per germline, CDR1 SGHAT and CDR2 FQNNGV. The DNA for the CDR3 is TGTGCCAGCACCGGTGTACTAGCGGGACCGAGCACCGGGGAGCTGTTTTTT. As protein: CASTGVLAGPSTGELFF.

The chain employs TRBV6-5 and TRBJ2-7; 8 nucleotides match TRBD2. CDR3 length: 14 amino acids. J gave up 4 bases and V 4 bases, and 6 bases lay outside the gene matches. Germline CDR1 reads MNHEY; CDR2 reads SVGAGI. The DNA of the CDR3 is TGTGCCAGCAGTTCACGGGAGGGGTTTTACGAGCAGTACTTC. Residues: CASSSREGFYEQYF.

The genes are TRBV28 and TRBJ1-1, with D maybe TRBD1 (5 bases). The germline V gene encodes CDR1 MDHEN and CDR2 SYDVKM. This CDR3 is 13 amino acids long. Trimming removed 6 bases from V and 4 bases from J, with 12 bases in between. The CDR3 region has the DNA TGTGCCAGCAGAATTAACGGGGGCACTGAAGCTTTCTTT. It codes for CASRINGGTEAFF.

The gene calls are TRBV6-5 and TRBJ1-1, with D perhaps TRBD1 (5 bases). CDR1 is MNHEY and CDR2 is SVGAGI in the germline V gene. V dropped 5 bases and J dropped 7 bases, with 20 bases sitting between them. The CDR3 runs to 15 residues. CDR3: CASSSNRGGGFEAFF. CDR3 DNA sequence: TGTGCCAGCAGTAGCAACCGGGGGGGAGGTTTTGAAGCTTTCTTT.

The chain links TRBV6-6 to TRBJ2-1; TRBD1 matches at 7 bases. The CDR3 runs 15 residues. The junction had 18 bases not matched to a gene; V was cut back by 7 bases and J by 12 bases. In germline, CDR1 is MNHNY, CDR2 SVGAGI (reference sequence). CDR3 loop: CASIGTVPSGTGQFF. CDR3 in DNA: TGTGCCAGCATTGGGACAGTCCCGTCGGGTACAGGGCAGTTCTTC.